Listed here are 27 T cell receptor beta chains from one sample, sequenced in a study of blood T cells in healthy people across ages. For the second PCR, which ran for about 7 to 11 cycles, a sample-barcoded 5' primer and a J-beta primer mix were used. Using its own MiXCR run on the 5' RACE reads, TCRdb lists one record per CDR3 protein. The sample lists some 1.8 million distinct CDR3 sequences; roughly two fifths were seen once. Sample: blood. The receptors were sampled from a human donor in good health.

The chain recombines TRBV28 with TRBJ1-4; no firm D call. Germline V gene sequence: CDR1 MDHEN, CDR2 SYDVKM. The V and J ends lost 5 bases and 0 bases respectively, with 4 bases between them. The CDR3 contains 13 residues. The CDR3 region has the DNA TGTGCCAGCAGTCAAACAACTAATGAAAAACTGTTTTTT. The encoded protein is CASSQTTNEKLFF.

Only a few counts were recorded for this clonotype. The rearrangement links TRBV6-1 to TRBJ2-5; tentatively, D is TRBD2 (5 bases). The ends were cut back, 2 bases at V and 3 bases at J, with 10 bases in the middle. Germline lookup yields CDR1 MNHNS and CDR2 SASEGT. CDR3 length: 14 amino acids. The CDR3 DNA reads as TGTGCCAGCAGTGAAATAGGAGGAGAAGAGACCCAGTACTTC. It specifies CASSEIGGEETQYF.

The chain couples TRBV5-1 to TRBJ2-7, with unresolved D. Germline CDR1 and CDR2: SGHRS and YFSETQ. The V and J ends lost 0 bases and 0 bases respectively, with 10 bases between them. CDR3 length: 15 amino acids. The CDR3 nucleotides are TGCGCCAGCAGCTTGGATAGACTCGCCTCCTACGAGCAGTACTTC. It is translated as CASSLDRLASYEQYF. The full variable domain, in which reference TRBV5-1 and TRBJ2-7 provide the parts outside the CDR3, is KAGVTQTPRYLIKTRGQQVTLSCSPISGHRSVSWYQQTPGQGLQFLFEYFSETQRNKGNFPGRFSGRQFSNSRSEMNVSTLELGDSALYLCASSLDRLASYEQYFGPGTRLTVT.

This clonotype has only a few counts. This chain joins TRBV7-9 and TRBJ1-2; 7 bases agree with TRBD1. The CDR3 loop spans 15 amino acids. CDR1 and CDR2 (germline): SEHNR, FQNEAQ (reference sequence). J was trimmed by 8 bases and V by 5 bases; bases with no gene match: 14. The CDR3 DNA sequence: TGTGCCAGCAGCCCTCAGTCCCGGGACAGAGGAGGCTACACCTTC. Translation gives CASSPQSRDRGGYTF.

This clonotype was detected only a few times. V gene TRBV5-1 combines with J gene TRBJ2-5; 11 bases are a match to TRBD2. The CDR3 spans 16 residues. The germline CDR1 and CDR2 sequences are SGHRS and YFSETQ. V was pared by 0 bases and J by 5 bases, with 6 bases of the junction left unmatched. CDR3 sequence reads: CASSLGGTSGDETQYF. The CDR3 DNA reads TGCGCCAGCAGCTTGGGGGGGACTAGCGGAGATGAGACCCAGTACTTC.

The sample holds a few counts of this clonotype. The chain has TRBV7-3 and TRBJ2-6, with 11 nucleotides matching TRBD1. Germline values: CDR1 SGHTA, CDR2 FQGTGA. V gave up 1 base and J gave up 2 bases; unmatched junction bases: 4. The length of the CDR3 is 18 residues. Written as DNA, the CDR3 is TGTGCCAGCAGCTTAATAGGACAGGGGGCAACTGGGGCCAACGTCCTGACTTTC. Translating it yields CASSLIGQGATGANVLTF.

This clonotype was seen only a few times. This rearrangement joins TRBV5-1 to TRBJ1-1; the D gene is possibly TRBD1 (5 bases). In germline, CDR1 is SGHRS, CDR2 YFSETQ. Trimming pared 0 bases from V and 4 bases from J, leaving 13 bases between. This CDR3 is built from 15 residues. This chain's CDR3 is CASSLVGVTSTEAFF. The CDR3 region has the DNA TGCGCCAGCAGCTTGGTGGGGGTAACAAGCACTGAAGCTTTCTTT.

This clonotype was detected ten times or more. The V call is TRBV7-2, the J call TRBJ2-3; D is uncertain. V was pared by 1 base and J by 0 bases, with 8 bases between. The CDR3 covers 15 residues. Germline-derived CDR1 and CDR2 are SGHTA and FQGNSA. CDR3 in DNA: TGTGCCAGCAGCTTAGGCCCAGCTAGCACAGATACGCAGTATTTT. Its translation is CASSLGPASTDTQYF.

The V call is TRBV7-6, the J call TRBJ2-7; D may match TRBD1 or TRBD2 (5 bases each). V lost 1 base to trimming and J lost 6 bases, with 22 bases between them. Germline assignment: CDR1 SGHVS and CDR2 FNYEAQ. The CDR3 extends over 17 amino acids. CDR3 DNA sequence: TGTGCCAGCAGCTTAGTGGAGCCGGGACCAGGGTGGGGCGAGCAGTACTTC. Translating gives CASSLVEPGPGWGEQYF.

This clonotype was observed a single time. The CDR3 sequence: CASSYHTGGEITGELFF. CDR3 nucleotide sequence: TGCGCCAGCAGCTACCACACAGGGGGTGAAATCACCGGGGAGCTGTTTTTT. The chain links TRBV5-1 to TRBJ2-2; 8 bases line up with TRBD1. V was clipped by 3 bases and J by 4 bases; unmatched bases: 11. Per the germline V gene, CDR1 is SGHRS and CDR2 is YFSETQ. CDR3 size: 17 residues.

The count of this clonotype is one. The chain carries TRBV4-3 and TRBJ1-1; D might be TRBD1 (5 bases). The CDR3 has 16 residues. With 0 bases removed from V and 1 base from J, the gap between germline ends came to 12 bases. CDR1 and CDR2 from the germline V gene are LGHNA and YSLEER. This chain's CDR3 is CASSQDGEDRNTEAFF. DNA for the CDR3: TGCGCCAGCAGCCAAGATGGGGAAGACAGGAACACTGAAGCTTTCTTT.

This clonotype occurred a few times. The chain couples TRBV29-1 to TRBJ1-2; 7 nucleotides line up with TRBD1. The CDR3 loop spans 11 amino acids. Germline V gene lookup returns CDR1 SQVTM and CDR2 ANQGSEA. The ends lost 6 bases at V and 8 bases at J; junction bases unmatched: 6. CDR3 nucleotides: TGCAGCGTGGGGACAGTTATCGGCTACACCTTC. Translation gives CSVGTVIGYTF.

This chain connects TRBV6-6 to TRBJ2-7; 9 bases are a match to TRBD2. Germline V gene data show CDR1 as MNHNY and CDR2 as SVGAGI (reference sequence). V shed 4 bases, J shed 7 bases, and the junction held 5 bases outside the gene matches. The CDR3 is 13 residues long. Written as DNA, the CDR3 is TGTGCCAGCAGTTTTGCGGGGGGGTGGGAGCAGTACTTC. Translation gives CASSFAGGWEQYF.

The CDR3 DNA sequence: TGTGCCAGCTCACCACCGAACGTGGAGGAGCAGTACTTC. Protein product: CASSPPNVEEQYF. This chain joins TRBV18 and TRBJ2-5, with D possibly matching TRBD2 (5 bases). Per the germline V gene, CDR1 is KGHSH and CDR2 is LQKENI. The germline V and J ends were trimmed by 0 bases and 11 bases, with 13 bases remaining between them. This CDR3 has 13 residues.

A few counts support this clonotype. The chain links TRBV11-3 to TRBJ2-3; D is perhaps TRBD1 or TRBD2 (5 bases each). This CDR3 has 17 residues. Germline CDR1 and CDR2: SGHNT and YENEEA. Trimming left V 0 bases short and J 0 bases short, with 13 bases between. DNA of the CDR3: TGTGCCAGCAGCTTAGATGGGGCAGGGACGAGCACAGATACGCAGTATTTT. It translates to CASSLDGAGTSTDTQYF.

V usage is TRBV7-2 and J usage is TRBJ2-5, with D maybe TRBD1 (5 bases). The end of the DNA is better explained by TRBJ2-7, so the J call may be wrong. The CDR3 runs to 15 residues. Germline assignment: CDR1 SGHTA and CDR2 FQGNSA. The CDR3 DNA reads TGTGCCAGCAGCTTACTTGCCCAGGGCCGCCGCGAGCAGTACTTC. It is translated as CASSLLAQGRREQYF.

The V and J genes are TRBV4-2 and TRBJ2-5; weak D call: TRBD2 (6 bases). This CDR3 has 14 amino acids. V was pared by 0 bases and J by 3 bases, with 8 bases between. Germline CDR1 is LGHNA and CDR2 is YNFKEQ. CDR3: CASSQDGGEETQYF. In DNA form, the CDR3 reads TGTGCCAGCAGCCAAGATGGCGGGGAAGAGACCCAGTACTTC.

This clonotype was detected only a few times. The V and J genes are TRBV20-1 and TRBJ2-7; D gene uncertain. Germline CDR1 reads DFQATT; CDR2 reads SNEGSKA (reference sequence). Trimming cost V 7 bases and J 3 bases, with 10 bases left between them. The length of the CDR3 is 11 residues. CDR3 nucleotide sequence: TGCAGTGTACGTTACGGCTACGAGCAGTACTTC. Translating it yields CSVRYGYEQYF.

J is TRBJ1-5 and V is TRBV5-1; possible D gene TRBD1, 5 bases. This CDR3 contains 16 residues. Germline V CDR1 and CDR2: SGHRS, YFSETQ. Trimming took 3 bases from V and 7 from J, leaving 20 bases between them. The CDR3 DNA sequence: TGCGCCAGCAGCTGGGGACCGGCACAGCTAGGCCAGCCCCAGCATTTT. It specifies CASSWGPAQLGQPQHF.

This clonotype was recorded a few times. The chain couples TRBV7-2 to TRBJ2-5; 10 bases map to TRBD1. Germline-derived CDR1 and CDR2 are SGHTA and FQGNSA. J was trimmed by 5 bases and V by 3 bases; bases with no gene match: 6. CDR3 size: 15 residues. In nucleotides, the CDR3 is TGTGCCAGCAGCTTTTCTGGGACAGGGGAGGAGACCCAGTACTTC. Translated, it gives CASSFSGTGEETQYF.

There are a few counts of this clonotype. The rearrangement uses TRBV20-1 and TRBJ2-7; D is possibly TRBD1 (6 bases). The V gene's germline CDR1 is DFQATT and CDR2 SNEGSKA (reference sequence). The V gene lost 3 bases and the J gene lost 9 bases, with 12 bases spanning the gap. This CDR3 comprises 11 residues. As DNA, the CDR3 is TGCAGTGCTAGGGTCAGGGGTCGGCAGTACTTC. This translates into CSARVRGRQYF.

This clonotype has a count of ten or more. The chain recombines TRBV20-1 with TRBJ1-2, with D perhaps TRBD1 (6 bases). The CDR3 has 13 residues. The V end lost 3 bases, the J end lost 2 bases, and 10 bases lay between the germline ends. Germline lookup yields CDR1 DFQATT and CDR2 SNEGSKA (reference sequence). The CDR3 DNA sequence: TGCAGTGCTAGGACAGGTGTAAACTATGGCTACACCTTC. Protein product: CSARTGVNYGYTF.

Concerning this clonotype itself: The junction differs from germline at one of its ends, possibly a read error. The chain links TRBV2 to TRBJ2-2; 7 nucleotides agree with TRBD1. The germline V gene encodes CDR1 SNHLY and CDR2 FYNNEI. The CDR3 length is 15 residues. DNA for the CDR3: TGTGCCAGCCGACGGGACAGCACCAGGACCGGGGAGCCGTTTTTT. Its translation is CASRRDSTRTGEPFF.

The gene calls are TRBV7-9 and TRBJ2-7, with D possibly TRBD2 on 6 matching bases. CDR3 length: 16 amino acids. Per germline, CDR1 SEHNR and CDR2 FQNEAQ (reference sequence). The V and J ends lost 6 bases and 0 bases respectively, with 18 bases between them. CDR3 DNA sequence: TGTGCCAGCAGTTCGATCCGGGACTTGATCTCCTACGAGCAGTACTTC. Amino acids: CASSSIRDLISYEQYF.

In DNA, the CDR3 is TGTGCCAGCAGCCCAAGGCCTAGCGGGACCTACGAGCAGTACTTC. Protein: CASSPRPSGTYEQYF. The V and J genes are TRBV4-2 and TRBJ2-7; 9 positions match TRBD2. The CDR3 is made up of 15 amino acids. V lost 4 bases, J lost 2 bases, and 6 bases stayed unmatched. Per the germline V gene, CDR1 is LGHNA and CDR2 is YNFKEQ.

The J gene is TRBJ2-7, the V gene TRBV5-5; 7 bases map to TRBD1. The length of the CDR3 is 13 residues. Germline values: CDR1 SGHKS, CDR2 YYEKEE (reference sequence). With 4 bases clipped from V and 3 bases from J, the junction kept 4 bases outside the gene matches. CDR3 amino acids: CASSGTVRYEQYF. The CDR3 DNA follows: TGTGCCAGCAGCGGGACAGTTCGCTACGAGCAGTACTTC. The whole variable domain, remainder taken from reference TRBV5-5 and TRBJ2-7, is DAGVTQSPTHLIKTRGQQVTLRCSPISGHKSVSWYQQVLGQGPQFIFQYYEKEERGRGNFPDRFSARQFPNYSSELNVNALLLGDSALYLCASSGTVRYEQYFGPGTRLTVT.

The chain couples TRBV7-3 to TRBJ2-3; D is uncertain. Per germline, CDR1 SGHTA and CDR2 FQGTGA. There are 12 residues in the CDR3. Trimming took 4 bases from V and 8 from J, leaving 10 bases between them. CDR3 protein: CASSSGWSTQYF. The CDR3, as DNA: TGTGCCAGCAGCTCCGGGTGGTCTACGCAGTATTTT.